This is a list of T cell receptor beta chains from one sample in a study of response to subunit inactivated influenza vaccine. TCRdb ran MiXCR on the RT-PCR reads and lists one entry per CDR3 protein. This sample carries about 520,000 distinct CDR3 sequences, roughly 23% of them seen once, and the ten largest clones take over 1.5%. Sequences were derived from CD4+ T cells sorted from PBMCs, sampled roughly 5 days after vaccination. Every receptor here comes from a man aged 50 to 59 who received an inactivated influenza vaccine. The CDR3 runs from the conserved cysteine through the conserved F or W. D genes are given only for firm matches. Clone size, where shown, is once, few, many, or a class for clones that have expanded.

d_gene	j_gene	abundance	v_gene	CDR3nt	CDR3aa
-	TRBJ1-5	few	TRBV29-1	TGCAGCGTTGAAGACAGGGGCCCGCTCAATCAGCCCCAGCATTTT	CSVEDRGPLNQPQHF
-	TRBJ2-1	-	TRBV7-2	TGTGCCAGCAGCTTAGCGGGAAGCGGCTTCTTC	CASSLAGSGFF
-	TRBJ2-2	-	TRBV2	TGTGCCAGCGGCCTCACCGGCGGGGAGCTGTTTTTT	CASGLTGGELFF
TRBD1	TRBJ2-5	-	TRBV14	TGTGCCAGCAGCCAGAGGACAGGGGGCGAAGAGACCCAGTACTTC	CASSQRTGGEETQYF
-	TRBJ1-5	-	TRBV10-3	TGTGCCATCAGTGAGGGACAGCCTAATAGCAATCAGCCCCAGCATTTT	CAISEGQPNSNQPQHF
TRBD2	TRBJ2-5	-	TRBV5-1	TGCGCCAGCAGCTTGGCCCCTAGCGGGGGGAATCAAGAGACCCAGTACTTC	CASSLAPSGGNQETQYF
-	TRBJ2-5	few	TRBV4-2	TGTGCCAGCAGCCCTACTAGATGGGAAGCTGAGACCCAGTACTTC	CASSPTRWEAETQYF
-	TRBJ2-1	-	TRBV5-1	TGCGCCAGCAGCTTGGGAGGGACCTCAATGAGGGATGTGCAGTTCTTC	CASSLGGTSMRDVQFF
-	TRBJ2-5	-	TRBV20-1	TGCAGTGCTGTTAGCTTTCAAGAGACCCAGTACTTC	CSAVSFQETQYF
-	TRBJ2-7	-	TRBV12-3/TRBV12-4	TGTGCCAGCAGCTCTCTCAGAGCCTACGAGCAGTACTTC	CASSSLRAYEQYF
-	TRBJ2-3	-	TRBV20-1	TGCAGTGCTAGTGGTCTGAATACGCAGTATTTT	CSASGLNTQYF
TRBD2	TRBJ2-2	few	TRBV20-1	TGCAGTGCTAGATTCGGGGGGAGCACCGGGGAGCTGTTTTTT	CSARFGGSTGELFF
-	TRBJ2-7	-	TRBV12-3/TRBV12-4	TGTGCCAGCAGTTTAGCAGGGGACGCCTTCTACGAGCAGTACTTC	CASSLAGDAFYEQYF
-	TRBJ1-5	many	TRBV5-8	TGTGCCAGCACCCCTCGGGGGGGCATCAGTCAGCCCCAGCATTTT	CASTPRGGISQPQHF
-	TRBJ2-1	few	TRBV20-1	TGCAGTGCTAACCAGGGAACCTACAATGAGCAGTTCTTC	CSANQGTYNEQFF
-	TRBJ1-2	few	TRBV24-1	TGTGCCACCAGTGGGGTAGATGGCTACACCTTC	CATSGVDGYTF